This entry is about one TCR beta chain. Its target is unknown. Looked up from germline, CDR1 is SNHLY and CDR2 is FYNNEI. The CDR3 runs 14 residues. Trimming took 5 bases from V and 6 from J; bases not matched to a gene: 7. This entry belongs to a study of T cells after yellow fever vaccination. Overall study: Preparation of the low-cell-number fractions used SMART-Seq v4 Ultra Low Input.

General study results and limits: Researchers noted that a small share of clonotypes showed up in both CD4 and CD8 compartments.

TCRdb called the 5' RACE reads again in MiXCR, with one record for every CDR3 protein. The sample has just under 600,000 distinct CDR3 sequences, roughly 12% seen once. The clonotype was recovered from a young man who received the YFV17D yellow fever vaccine. The sequencing used PBMCs, collected on the day of the yellow fever booster vaccination. This chain uses TRBV2 with TRBJ2-1, with 7 positions matching TRBD1. Here the CDR3 DNA reads TGTGCCAGCAGTTTGACAGGGCCTCGCAATGAGCAGTTCTTC. Its translation: CASSLTGPRNEQFF.